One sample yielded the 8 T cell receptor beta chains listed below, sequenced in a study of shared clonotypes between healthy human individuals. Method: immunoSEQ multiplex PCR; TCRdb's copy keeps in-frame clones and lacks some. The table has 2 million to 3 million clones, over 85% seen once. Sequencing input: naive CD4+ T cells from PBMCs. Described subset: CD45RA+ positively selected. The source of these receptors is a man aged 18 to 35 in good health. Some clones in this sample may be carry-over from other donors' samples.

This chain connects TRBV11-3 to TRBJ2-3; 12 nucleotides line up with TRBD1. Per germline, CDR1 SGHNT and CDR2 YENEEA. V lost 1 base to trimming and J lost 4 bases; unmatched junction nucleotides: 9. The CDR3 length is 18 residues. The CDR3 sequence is CASSLARWGQGAADTQYF. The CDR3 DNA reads TGTGCCAGCAGCTTAGCACGGTGGGGACAGGGGGCCGCAGATACGCAGTATTTT.

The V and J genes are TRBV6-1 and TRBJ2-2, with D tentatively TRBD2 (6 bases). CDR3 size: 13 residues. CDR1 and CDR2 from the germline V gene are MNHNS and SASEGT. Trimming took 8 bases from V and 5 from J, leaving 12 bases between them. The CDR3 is CASRPGVTGELFF. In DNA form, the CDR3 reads TGTGCCAGCCGCCCGGGGGTGACCGGGGAGCTGTTTTTT.

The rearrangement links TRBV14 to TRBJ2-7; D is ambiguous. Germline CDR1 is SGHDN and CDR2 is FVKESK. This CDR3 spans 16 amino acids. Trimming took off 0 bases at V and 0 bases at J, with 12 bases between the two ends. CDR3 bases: TGTGCCAGCAGCCAAGATAGCACACGGAGCTCCTACGAGCAGTACTTC. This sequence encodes CASSQDSTRSSYEQYF.

The CDR3: CSASRDDSFF. CDR3 sequence (DNA): TGCAGTGCTAGTAGGGATGATTCGTTCTTC. The genes are TRBV20-1 and TRBJ2-1, with D unresolved. Between the trimmed V and J ends, which lost 3 bases and 15 bases, there was a span of 12 bases. The CDR3 consists of 10 residues. The germline V gene has CDR1 DFQATT and CDR2 SNEGSKA (reference sequence).

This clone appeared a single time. The CDR3 reads CASTLQRSNYGYTF. As DNA, the CDR3 is TGTGCCAGCACCCTTCAGAGGTCGAACTATGGCTACACCTTC. V is TRBV28 and J is TRBJ1-2, with D unresolved. The CDR3 covers 14 residues. Trimming took 7 bases from V and 2 from J, leaving 14 bases between them. The germline V gene encodes CDR1 MDHEN and CDR2 SYDVKM.

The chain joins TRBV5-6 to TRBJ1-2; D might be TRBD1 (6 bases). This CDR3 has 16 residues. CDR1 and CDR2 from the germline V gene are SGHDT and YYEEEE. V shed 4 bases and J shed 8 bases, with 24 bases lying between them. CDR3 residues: CASSLRGTPFRGGYTF. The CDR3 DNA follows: TGTGCCAGCAGCCTGCGCGGGACACCGTTTCGTGGGGGCTACACCTTC.

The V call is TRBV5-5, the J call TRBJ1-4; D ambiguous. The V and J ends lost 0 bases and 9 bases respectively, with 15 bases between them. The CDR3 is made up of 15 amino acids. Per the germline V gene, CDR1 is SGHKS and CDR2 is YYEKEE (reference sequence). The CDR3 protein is CASSLEGSSRQKLFF. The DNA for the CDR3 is TGTGCCAGCAGCTTGGAGGGCTCCTCAAGACAAAAACTGTTTTTT.

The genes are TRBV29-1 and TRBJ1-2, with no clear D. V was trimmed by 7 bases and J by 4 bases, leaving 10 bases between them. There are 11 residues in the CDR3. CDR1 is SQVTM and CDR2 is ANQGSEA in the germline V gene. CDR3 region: CSAGEGYGYTF. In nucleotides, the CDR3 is TGCAGCGCTGGGGAGGGCTATGGCTACACCTTC.